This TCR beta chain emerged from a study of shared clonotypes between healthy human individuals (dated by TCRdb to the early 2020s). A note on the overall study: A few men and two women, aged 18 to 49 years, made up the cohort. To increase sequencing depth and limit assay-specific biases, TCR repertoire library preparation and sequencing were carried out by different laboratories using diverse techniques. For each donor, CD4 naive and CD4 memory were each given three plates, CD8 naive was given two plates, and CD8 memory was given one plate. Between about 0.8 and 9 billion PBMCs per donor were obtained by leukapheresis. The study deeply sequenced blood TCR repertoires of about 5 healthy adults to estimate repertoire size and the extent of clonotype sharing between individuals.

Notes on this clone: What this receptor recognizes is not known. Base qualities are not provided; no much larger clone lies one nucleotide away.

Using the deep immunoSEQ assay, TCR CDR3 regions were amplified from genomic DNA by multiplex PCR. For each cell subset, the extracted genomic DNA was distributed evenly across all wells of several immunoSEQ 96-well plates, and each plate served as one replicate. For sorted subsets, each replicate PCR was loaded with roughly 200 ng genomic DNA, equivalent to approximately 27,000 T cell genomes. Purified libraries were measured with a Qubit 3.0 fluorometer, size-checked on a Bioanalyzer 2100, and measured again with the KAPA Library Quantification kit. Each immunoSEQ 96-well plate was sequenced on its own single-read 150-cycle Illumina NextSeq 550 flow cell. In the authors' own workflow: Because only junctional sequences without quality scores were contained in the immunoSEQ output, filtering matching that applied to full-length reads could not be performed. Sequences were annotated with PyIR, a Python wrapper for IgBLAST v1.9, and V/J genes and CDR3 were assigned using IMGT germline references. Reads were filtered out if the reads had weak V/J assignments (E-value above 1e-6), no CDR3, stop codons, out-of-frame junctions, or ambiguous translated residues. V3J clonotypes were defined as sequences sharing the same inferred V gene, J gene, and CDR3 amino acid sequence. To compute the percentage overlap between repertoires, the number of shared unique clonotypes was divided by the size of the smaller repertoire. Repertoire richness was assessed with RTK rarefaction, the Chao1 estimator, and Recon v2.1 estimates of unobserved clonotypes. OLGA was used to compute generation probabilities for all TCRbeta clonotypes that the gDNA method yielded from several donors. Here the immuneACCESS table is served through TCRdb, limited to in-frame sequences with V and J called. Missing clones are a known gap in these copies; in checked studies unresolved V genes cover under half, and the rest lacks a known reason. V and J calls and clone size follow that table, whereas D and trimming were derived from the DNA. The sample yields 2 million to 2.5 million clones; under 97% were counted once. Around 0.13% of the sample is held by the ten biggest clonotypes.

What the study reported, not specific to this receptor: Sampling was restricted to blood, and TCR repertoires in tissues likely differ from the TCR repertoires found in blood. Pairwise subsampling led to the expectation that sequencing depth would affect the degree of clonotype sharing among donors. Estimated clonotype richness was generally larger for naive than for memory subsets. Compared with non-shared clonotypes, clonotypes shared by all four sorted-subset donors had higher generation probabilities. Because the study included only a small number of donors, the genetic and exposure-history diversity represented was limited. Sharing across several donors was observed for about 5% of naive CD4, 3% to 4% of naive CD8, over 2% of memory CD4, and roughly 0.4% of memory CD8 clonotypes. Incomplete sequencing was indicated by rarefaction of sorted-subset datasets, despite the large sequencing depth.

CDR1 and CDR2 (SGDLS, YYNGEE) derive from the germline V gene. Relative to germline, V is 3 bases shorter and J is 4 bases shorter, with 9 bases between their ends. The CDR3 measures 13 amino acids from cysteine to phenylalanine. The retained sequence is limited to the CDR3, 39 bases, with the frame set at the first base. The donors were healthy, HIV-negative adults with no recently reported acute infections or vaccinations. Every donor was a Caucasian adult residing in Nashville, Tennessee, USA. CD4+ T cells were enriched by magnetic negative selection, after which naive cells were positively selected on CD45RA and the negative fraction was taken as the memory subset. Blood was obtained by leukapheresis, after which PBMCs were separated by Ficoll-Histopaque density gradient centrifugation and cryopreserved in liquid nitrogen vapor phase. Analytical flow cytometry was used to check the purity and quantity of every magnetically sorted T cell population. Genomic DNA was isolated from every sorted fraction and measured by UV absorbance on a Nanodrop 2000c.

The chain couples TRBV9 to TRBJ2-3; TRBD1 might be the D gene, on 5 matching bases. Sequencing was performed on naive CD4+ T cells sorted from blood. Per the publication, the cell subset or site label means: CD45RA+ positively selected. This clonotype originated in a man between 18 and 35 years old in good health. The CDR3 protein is CASSGQGSDTQYF. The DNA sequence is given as TGTGCCAGCAGCGGGCAGGGCTCAGATACGCAGTATTTT.